A selection of T cell receptor beta chains follows, all from one sample in a study of blood T cell repertoires in COVID-19. Data came from immunoSEQ multiplex PCR; TCRdb stores just in-frame clones and leaves some out. The table records some 220,000 clones, approximately 80% of them present only once. Sequencing was performed on peripheral blood. These receptors were collected from a human donor in a cohort sampled during active COVID-19. CDR3s include the opening cysteine and the closing phenylalanine or tryptophan. The D gene is left open where the match is weak. For some rows the clone size is stated as once, few or many, or as a class when expanded; others skip it.

d_call: NA; j_call: TRBJ1-1; v_call: TRBV4-1; clone_size: many; cdr3_aa: CASSRPLRGNTEAFF; cdr3_nt: TGCGCCAGCAGCCGCCCTTTGAGAGGGAACACTGAAGCTTTCTTT
d_call: NA; j_call: TRBJ1-2; v_call: TRBV10-3; clone_size: NA; cdr3_aa: CAISGAERANYGYTF; cdr3_nt: TGTGCCATCAGTGGAGCGGAACGGGCTAACTATGGCTACACCTTC
d_call: NA; j_call: TRBJ2-4; v_call: TRBV28; clone_size: few; cdr3_aa: CASSFPRGNIQYF; cdr3_nt: TGTGCCAGCAGTTTTCCCCGCGGTAACATTCAGTACTTC
d_call: TRBD1; j_call: TRBJ1-3; v_call: TRBV5-1; clone_size: few; cdr3_aa: CARLQGQAGNTIYF; cdr3_nt: TGCGCCAGATTACAGGGACAGGCTGGAAACACCATATATTTT
d_call: TRBD2; j_call: TRBJ2-7; v_call: TRBV19; clone_size: NA; cdr3_aa: CASSVSGRARYEQYF; cdr3_nt: TGTGCCAGTAGTGTTAGCGGGAGGGCCCGCTACGAGCAGTACTTC
d_call: TRBD1; j_call: TRBJ1-1; v_call: TRBV3-1/TRBV3-2; clone_size: NA; cdr3_aa: CASSPGQGRTEAFF; cdr3_nt: TGTGCCAGCAGCCCTGGACAGGGGAGGACTGAAGCTTTCTTT
d_call: TRBD2; j_call: TRBJ2-5; v_call: TRBV5-4; clone_size: NA; cdr3_aa: CASSWPGLAIQAEETQYF; cdr3_nt: TGTGCCAGCAGCTGGCCCGGACTAGCCATACAAGCCGAAGAGACCCAGTACTTC
d_call: NA; j_call: TRBJ2-6; v_call: TRBV5-5; clone_size: many; cdr3_aa: CASSVSRAGANVLTF; cdr3_nt: TGTGCCAGCAGCGTCTCAAGAGCTGGGGCCAACGTCCTGACTTTC
d_call: TRBD1; j_call: TRBJ2-1; v_call: TRBV7-9; clone_size: NA; cdr3_aa: CASVAQGSYNEQFF; cdr3_nt: TGTGCCAGTGTGGCACAGGGGTCCTACAATGAGCAGTTCTTC
d_call: TRBD1; j_call: TRBJ1-1; v_call: TRBV12-5; clone_size: NA; cdr3_aa: CASGSPRDSLNTEAFF; cdr3_nt: TGTGCTAGTGGTTCCCCAAGGGACAGCCTCAACACTGAAGCTTTCTTT
d_call: NA; j_call: TRBJ1-2; v_call: TRBV12-5; clone_size: NA; cdr3_aa: CASGRSGNYGYTF; cdr3_nt: TGTGCTAGTGGAAGATCAGGGAACTATGGCTACACCTTC
d_call: NA; j_call: TRBJ2-7; v_call: TRBV6-5; clone_size: many; cdr3_aa: CASSYSTAGFIYEQYF; cdr3_nt: TGTGCCAGCAGTTACTCGACGGCGGGGTTTATCTACGAGCAGTACTTC
d_call: TRBD2; j_call: TRBJ2-5; v_call: TRBV2; clone_size: NA; cdr3_aa: CASSSLAGVSKTQYF; cdr3_nt: TGTGCCAGCAGTTCGTTAGCGGGAGTTTCGAAGACCCAGTACTTC
d_call: NA; j_call: TRBJ2-7; v_call: TRBV29-1; clone_size: NA; cdr3_aa: CSALTRHEQYF; cdr3_nt: TGCAGCGCCCTGACTAGGCACGAGCAGTACTTC
d_call: NA; j_call: TRBJ1-1; v_call: TRBV15; clone_size: NA; cdr3_aa: CASRGGGAGGAFF; cdr3_nt: TGTGCCAGCAGGGGTGGGGGCGCGGGAGGGGCTTTCTTT
d_call: TRBD1; j_call: TRBJ1-6; v_call: TRBV7-2; clone_size: few; cdr3_aa: CASSLTGTGVSPLHF; cdr3_nt: TGTGCCAGCAGCCTCACTGGGACAGGGGTTTCACCCCTCCACTTT
d_call: TRBD1; j_call: TRBJ1-1; v_call: TRBV28; clone_size: NA; cdr3_aa: CASGLGGATEAFF; cdr3_nt: TGTGCCAGCGGGTTAGGGGGCGCAACTGAAGCTTTCTTT
d_call: NA; j_call: TRBJ2-1; v_call: TRBV7-9; clone_size: NA; cdr3_aa: CASSQGSNEQFF; cdr3_nt: TGTGCCAGCAGCCAGGGGAGTAATGAGCAGTTCTTC
d_call: TRBD2; j_call: TRBJ2-1; v_call: TRBV28; clone_size: NA; cdr3_aa: CASSLLAGDSNEQFF; cdr3_nt: TGTGCCAGCAGTTTACTAGCGGGAGATTCCAATGAGCAGTTCTTC
d_call: TRBD1; j_call: TRBJ1-1; v_call: TRBV11-3; clone_size: NA; cdr3_aa: CASSSTPGQGAEAFF; cdr3_nt: TGTGCCAGCAGCTCCACCCCGGGACAGGGGGCTGAAGCTTTCTTT
d_call: TRBD2; j_call: TRBJ2-1; v_call: TRBV9; clone_size: once; cdr3_aa: CASSVRTSGGNYNEQFF; cdr3_nt: TGTGCCAGCAGCGTGAGGACTAGCGGGGGAAACTACAATGAGCAGTTCTTC
d_call: TRBD1; j_call: TRBJ1-6; v_call: TRBV7-6; clone_size: NA; cdr3_aa: CASSRTGAGNSPLHF; cdr3_nt: TGTGCCAGCAGCCGGACAGGGGCGGGGAATTCACCCCTCCACTTT
d_call: TRBD1; j_call: TRBJ1-2; v_call: TRBV3-1/TRBV3-2; clone_size: NA; cdr3_aa: CASSQHRDRVVYTF; cdr3_nt: TGTGCCAGCAGCCAACACCGGGACAGGGTAGTCTACACCTTC
d_call: TRBD2; j_call: TRBJ2-7; v_call: TRBV5-1; clone_size: NA; cdr3_aa: CASSKAAGGGYEQYF; cdr3_nt: TGCGCCAGCAGCAAGGCGGCAGGCGGGGGATACGAGCAGTACTTC
d_call: TRBD2; j_call: TRBJ2-5; v_call: TRBV6-6; clone_size: NA; cdr3_aa: CASSSPSVSGGETQYF; cdr3_nt: TGTGCCAGCAGTTCACCATCCGTTAGCGGGGGGGAGACCCAGTACTTC
d_call: TRBD2; j_call: TRBJ2-3; v_call: TRBV7-9; clone_size: NA; cdr3_aa: CASRREPDTQYF; cdr3_nt: TGTGCCAGTCGGCGGGAGCCGGATACGCAGTATTTT
d_call: TRBD1; j_call: TRBJ1-1; v_call: TRBV7-2; clone_size: NA; cdr3_aa: CASSWATGVNTEAFF; cdr3_nt: TGTGCCAGCAGCTGGGCCACAGGGGTGAACACTGAAGCTTTCTTT
d_call: TRBD2; j_call: TRBJ2-1; v_call: TRBV10-1; clone_size: NA; cdr3_aa: CASSGTSGRAGEQFF; cdr3_nt: TGCGCCAGCAGCGGGACTAGCGGGAGGGCCGGTGAGCAGTTCTTC
d_call: NA; j_call: TRBJ1-2; v_call: TRBV19; clone_size: NA; cdr3_aa: CASSRGRWEGYTF; cdr3_nt: TGTGCCAGTAGTAGGGGGCGGTGGGAAGGCTACACCTTC
d_call: NA; j_call: TRBJ2-4; v_call: TRBV5-6; clone_size: NA; cdr3_aa: CASSLLPQNIQYF; cdr3_nt: TGTGCCAGCAGCTTGCTACCCCAAAACATTCAGTACTTC
d_call: TRBD2; j_call: TRBJ2-3; v_call: TRBV4-2; clone_size: NA; cdr3_aa: CASSQEVTGGSPDTQYF; cdr3_nt: TGTGCCAGCAGCCAAGAGGTTACGGGAGGCTCCCCAGATACGCAGTATTTT
d_call: NA; j_call: TRBJ1-3; v_call: TRBV7-9; clone_size: once; cdr3_aa: CASSLVRSSGNTIYF; cdr3_nt: TGTGCCAGCAGCTTAGTTAGGAGCTCTGGAAACACCATATATTTT
d_call: TRBD2; j_call: TRBJ2-1; v_call: TRBV5-1; clone_size: NA; cdr3_aa: CASSLNPGGSYNEQFF; cdr3_nt: TGCGCCAGCAGCTTAAATCCGGGGGGGTCTTACAATGAGCAGTTCTTC